Each of the 13 T cell receptor beta chains below was sequenced from the same sample in a study of T cells after yellow fever vaccination. MiXCR, run by TCRdb on the 5' RACE reads, gives a single entry per CDR3 protein. Of fewer than 450,000 distinct CDR3 sequences listed, approximately 4.2% are singletons. The input for sequencing was PBMCs, taken 5 days after the yellow fever booster vaccination. These receptors were obtained from a man between 18 and 29 years old who received the YFV17D yellow fever vaccine.

This clonotype was observed at least ten times. The gene calls are TRBV5-1 and TRBJ2-3; D may be TRBD1 (5 bases). The CDR3 totals 15 residues. V lost 4 bases and J 6 bases, leaving 18 bases between the germline ends. Germline CDR1 is SGHRS and CDR2 is YFSETQ. The CDR3 loop reads CASSLLQGFMDTQYF. The CDR3, as DNA: TGCGCCAGCAGCCTCCTTCAGGGTTTCATGGATACGCAGTATTTT.

This clonotype was seen ten or more times. V gene TRBV5-1 combines with J gene TRBJ1-1; D is unclear. Germline V gene sequence: CDR1 SGHRS, CDR2 YFSETQ. Trimming pared 3 bases from V and 1 base from J, leaving 10 bases between. The CDR3 covers 14 residues. The CDR3, as DNA: TGCGCCAGCAGCTCGGGATCTACGAACACTGAAGCTTTCTTT. This encodes CASSSGSTNTEAFF. Filled out from reference TRBV5-1 and TRBJ1-1, the complete variable domain reads KAGVTQTPRYLIKTRGQQVTLSCSPISGHRSVSWYQQTPGQGLQFLFEYFSETQRNKGNFPGRFSGRQFSNSRSEMNVSTLELGDSALYLCASSSGSTNTEAFFGQGTRLTVV.

There are many counts of this clonotype. The genes are TRBV7-9 and TRBJ2-3; the match to TRBD1 covers 7 bases. CDR3 length: 14 residues. Trimming took 6 bases from V and 4 from J; bases not matched to a gene: 7. Per the germline V gene, CDR1 is SEHNR and CDR2 is FQNEAQ (reference sequence). The CDR3 region is CASSRDTGADTQYF. CDR3 nucleotides: TGTGCCAGCAGTCGAGATACAGGGGCAGATACGCAGTATTTT.

This clonotype has more than one count but fewer than ten. The rearrangement joins TRBV4-3 to TRBJ2-3, with D maybe TRBD1 (6 bases). The germline V and J ends were trimmed by 0 bases and 2 bases, with 15 bases remaining between them. The CDR3 is 17 amino acids. The germline V gene encodes CDR1 LGHNA and CDR2 YSLEER. CDR3 in amino acids: CASSQEVGQRITDTQYF. DNA of the CDR3: TGCGCCAGCAGCCAAGAAGTAGGACAGCGGATCACAGATACGCAGTATTTT.

This clonotype has a handful of counts. CDR3 loop: CASSDRDRVVYNEQFF. CDR3 in DNA: TGTGCCAGCAGCGACCGGGACAGGGTAGTCTACAATGAGCAGTTCTTC. The V and J genes are TRBV7-3 and TRBJ2-1; 9 bases line up with TRBD1. The CDR3 loop spans 16 amino acids. V dropped 5 bases and J dropped 3; count of bases not matched to a gene: 8. The V gene's germline CDR1 is SGHTA and CDR2 FQGTGA.

This clonotype appeared many times. The CDR3 nucleotides read TGCGCCAGCAGACTGACAGGGGTCGATTCACCCCTCCACTTT. Protein product: CASRLTGVDSPLHF. The rearrangement links TRBV5-1 to TRBJ1-6; 8 bases fit TRBD1. The ends lost 5 bases at V and 8 bases at J; junction bases unmatched: 6. Germline CDR1 is SGHRS and CDR2 is YFSETQ. CDR3 length: 14 amino acids.

The chain carries TRBV6-2 or TRBV6-3 and TRBJ2-2; D is possibly TRBD1 (6 bases). Germline CDR1 reads MNHEY; CDR2 reads SVGEGT. V lost 4 bases to trimming and J lost 2 bases, with 14 bases between them. CDR3 length: 16 residues. CDR3 residues: CASSFGQPVNTGELFF. In nucleotides, the CDR3 is TGTGCCAGCAGTTTCGGACAGCCGGTCAACACCGGGGAGCTGTTTTTT.

J is TRBJ1-1 and V is TRBV5-1; D might be TRBD1 (6 bases). CDR1 and CDR2 (germline): SGHRS, YFSETQ. The length of the CDR3 is 14 residues. V was clipped by 0 bases and J by 5 bases, with 11 bases between them. For the CDR3, the DNA is TGCGCCAGCAGCTTGGGCGGCCAGGGGACTGAAGCTTTCTTT. Its protein product is CASSLGGQGTEAFF.

This clonotype was detected ten times or more. The chain uses TRBV6-6 and TRBJ2-7, with 7 bases identical to TRBD2. The germline V gene has CDR1 MNHNY and CDR2 SVGAGI (reference sequence). The CDR3 length is 15 residues. The trim removed 6 bases at V and 4 bases at J, leaving 12 bases unmatched. The DNA for the CDR3 is TGTGCCAGCAGCCCACTAGCGACCAGACTTTACGAGCAGTACGTC. It encodes CASSPLATRLYEQYV.

A few counts support this clonotype. The V and J genes are TRBV4-2 and TRBJ2-3; TRBD2 might be the D (7 bases). V was shortened by 4 bases and J by 4 bases, with 18 bases between the two germline ends. The germline V gene has CDR1 LGHNA and CDR2 YNFKEQ. The CDR3 contains 16 residues. CDR3 sequence reads: CASSLPARGGSDTQYF. Written as DNA, the CDR3 is TGTGCCAGCAGCCTCCCCGCGAGGGGGGGTTCAGATACGCAGTATTTT.

This clonotype was counted a few times. The rearrangement joins TRBV27 to TRBJ2-7; TRBD1 matches 9 bases. CDR1 is MNHEY and CDR2 is SMNVEV in the germline V gene (reference sequence). There are 14 residues in the CDR3. Unmatched junction bases numbered 4, after V lost 6 bases and J lost 1 base. CDR3 loop: CASRGQGSSYEQYV. CDR3 nucleotide sequence: TGTGCCAGCAGGGGACAGGGTTCTTCCTACGAGCAGTACGTC.

This clonotype came up a few times. This sequence joins TRBV27 and TRBJ1-1; tentatively, D is TRBD1 (6 bases). The CDR3 is 15 amino acids. V was pared by 0 bases and J by 11 bases, with 19 bases between. The V gene's germline CDR1 is MNHEY and CDR2 SMNVEV (reference sequence). The CDR3 sequence is CASSLSGVQGRRAFF. CDR3 in DNA: TGTGCCAGCAGTTTATCGGGCGTGCAGGGGAGGAGGGCTTTCTTT.

This clonotype was counted a few times. The rearrangement uses TRBV15 and TRBJ2-1; D remains unclear. The germline V gene encodes CDR1 LNHNV and CDR2 YYDKDF (reference sequence). With 5 bases removed from V and 7 bases from J, the gap between germline ends came to 6 bases. There are 11 residues in the CDR3. The CDR3 region is CATSLGNEQFF. CDR3 nucleotide sequence: TGTGCCACCAGCTTAGGGAATGAGCAGTTCTTC.